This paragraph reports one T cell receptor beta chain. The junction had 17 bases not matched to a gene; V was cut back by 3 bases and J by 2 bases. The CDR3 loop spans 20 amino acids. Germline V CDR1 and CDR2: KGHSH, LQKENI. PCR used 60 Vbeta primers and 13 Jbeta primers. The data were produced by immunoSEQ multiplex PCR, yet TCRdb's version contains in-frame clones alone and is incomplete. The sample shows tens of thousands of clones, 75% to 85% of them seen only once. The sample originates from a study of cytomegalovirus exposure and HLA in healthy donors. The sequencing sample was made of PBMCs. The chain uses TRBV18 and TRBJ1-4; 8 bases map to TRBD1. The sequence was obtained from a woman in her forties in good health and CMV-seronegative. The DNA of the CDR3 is TGTGCCAGCTCACCCTCGACAGGGGCGAGGTTAGGAACCACTAATGAAAAACTGTTTTTT. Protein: CASSPSTGARLGTTNEKLFF.